This section outlines one TCR beta chain sequence together with its context. This clonotype is labeled medium-sized (0.01 to 0.1%). Its recognized antigen is unknown. No base quality information exists; no much larger clone differs at one position. Trimming accounts for 1 base at V and 1 base at J, while the number of junction bases matched to no gene is 6. The CDR3 runs 16 residues from the cysteine to the phenylalanine. CDR3 DNA only is kept here, 48 bases in frame from base 1. CDR1 and CDR2 are drawn from the germline V gene (reference sequence): SSHAT, FNYEAQ. Since whole blood was used without any cell fractionation, the repertoire reflected all peripheral T cells in unsorted form. As controls, ten to eleven uninfected healthy donors were sampled, and several of those donors gave samples twice, roughly 3 months apart. An approximately 2.6 ml sample of peripheral blood was drawn into Tempus tubes for RNA extraction. Residual genomic DNA was removed with the TURBO-DNase kit and globin mRNA was depleted with GLOBINclear.

These data originate in a study of HIV-infected patients and healthy controls (dated by TCRdb to the mid-2010s). Notes on the research overall: The study tested whether deep TCR repertoire sequencing of HIV patients' small blood samples could capture immune perturbation and reconstitution.

The study at large found these results: Unequal numbers of distinct sequences between patients and controls complicated comparisons, and size-matching overweighted rare events from HIV-infected data. The pairing of alpha and beta chains was not determined in the samples. MAIT cell alpha-chain CDR3s were found at high frequency in healthy controls but were severely depleted in HIV+ repertoires. Compared with controls, HIV-infected patients showed significantly different mean usage of eight alpha and eight beta V genes. Oligoclonality may be reflected in the significantly higher mean Gini indices of HIV-infected repertoires compared with controls. HIV-associated CDR3s exhibited a significant reduction in frequency during therapy, whereas CMV-associated CDR3s exhibited no significant change, although the majority increased in frequency. The study cohorts differed slightly in age and sex profile, but those differences did not account for the observed differences in diversity. Size-matched repertoire data did not replicate the apparent post-therapy recovery of the Gini index in HIV-infected patients. HLA typing of donors was not performed in the study. Healthy controls shared more CDR3s between individuals than HIV+ patients, by Jaccard index and by count of highly shared sequences. Compared with untreated HIV+ repertoires, healthy control repertoires had roughly threefold more distinct CDR3s and higher Shannon diversity. Using whole blood restricted sequencing depth and prevented separating the dynamics of distinct T-cell subpopulations. A major limit on how widely the findings apply, in the view of the authors, was that only sixteen HIV-infected individuals were processed.

Using SuperScript III with primers targeting the alpha and beta constant regions, 500 ng of RNA was reverse transcribed. Separate alpha and beta chain libraries were made by chain-specific third strand synthesis with multiplexing indices. The protocol used a single primer pair to amplify all rearrangements within a chain, which avoided primer bias, and attached molecular barcodes to each cDNA molecule. Purified cDNA was joined by T4 RNA Ligase 1 to a 5' RACE adapter carrying a random hexamer and the SP2 sequencing primer site. Second strand synthesis was performed with Phusion polymerase and primed from the SP2 site, and slow temperature ramps were applied to favor optimal annealing. The 12-nucleotide barcode on each molecule comprised two random hexamer sequences, both introduced before amplification and concatenated. A short first PCR added P5 and P7 adapter elements plus a second index, followed by a roughly 23-cycle amplification PCR with P5s and P7 primers. The libraries went through around 26 PCR cycles in total, were quantified on a Qubit, were sized on a Bioanalyzer, and were diluted to roughly 4 nM. Normalized libraries were sequenced on an Illumina MiSeq with 2 x 250 paired-end kits. Reverse transcription reactions were cleaned up on MinElute columns and eluted into around 10 ul Tris-Cl. A 1:1 ratio of AMPure XP beads was used to clean the adapter ligations after they had run for roughly 20 hours at 16 degrees C. The authors' pipeline ran thus. A modified Decombinator processed the demultiplexed FASTQ files and output V, J, insert and barcode information. Sequences that shared a barcode but differed from the dominant sequence were treated as errors and discarded, and barcodes were clustered at Levenshtein distance 3 and counted to estimate the original cDNA molecules. The R packages ineq, vegan, igraph and RCytoscape were used for downstream analyses, together with IMGT nomenclature and CDR3 definitions. V gene usage was calculated across distinct sequences, with every TCR tallied a single time to avoid skew from clonal expansion. Within a donor, similarity networks joined unique CDR3 amino acid sequences in every case where two of them were separated by a single Levenshtein edit. The authors compiled published HIV-specific CDR3s (more than 90 alpha, just over 700 beta) and CMV-specific CDR3s (about 14 alpha, about 250 beta) and searched for them in the repertoires. It was shown by random subsampling to size-matched repertoires that the decreased diversity of patients was not caused by their lower sequence numbers. Starting from the raw public reads, TCRdb applied fastp trimming at Q25, assembled clones with MiXCR and retained in-frame beta chains. Entries are consolidated by CDR3 protein sequence, retaining the most common genes and DNA. The V and J calls and clone size are TCRdb's, not the authors'. The sample profile shows approximately 9,800 distinct CDR3 sequences; roughly 8% of them were found once. The leading ten clones occupy roughly 3.6% of the sample.

This TCR derives from an adult in good health. Input material: blood. The chain is encoded by TRBV7-7 joined to TRBJ2-5; 7 bases in the junction line up with TRBD2. The sequence in DNA is TGTGCCAGCAGCTTAGGAGGGAGCGGGGTCCAAGAGACCCAGTACTTC. Its protein reads: CASSLGGSGVQETQYF.